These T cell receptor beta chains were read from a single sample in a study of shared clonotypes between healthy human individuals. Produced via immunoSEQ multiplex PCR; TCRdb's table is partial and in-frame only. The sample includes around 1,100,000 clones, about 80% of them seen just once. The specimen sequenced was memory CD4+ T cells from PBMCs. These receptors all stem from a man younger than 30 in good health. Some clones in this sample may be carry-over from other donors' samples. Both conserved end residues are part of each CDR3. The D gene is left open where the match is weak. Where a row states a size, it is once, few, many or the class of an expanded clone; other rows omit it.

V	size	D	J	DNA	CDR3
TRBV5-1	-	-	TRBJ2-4	TGCGCCAGCAGCTTGGAGGCGGGCCTGAGCAAAAACATTCAGTACTTC	CASSLEAGLSKNIQYF
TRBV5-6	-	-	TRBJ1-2	TGTGCCAGCAAACCCTCACACATTAACTACGGCTACACCTTC	CASKPSHINYGYTF
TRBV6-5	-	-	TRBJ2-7	TGTGCCAGCCGGAAAGGGGCCGAGCAGTACTTC	CASRKGAEQYF
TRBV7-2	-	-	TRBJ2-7	TGTGCCAGCAGACGGGACTCTAGCACTGTTGACGAGCAGTACTTC	CASRRDSSTVDEQYF
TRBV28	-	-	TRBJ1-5	TGTGCCAGCATCCTGCAACAGGGCCAGCCCCAGCATTTT	CASILQQGQPQHF
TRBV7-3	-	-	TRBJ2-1	TGTGCCAGCAGCCAAGGTGGGAGCCTCTACAATGAGCAGTTCTTC	CASSQGGSLYNEQFF
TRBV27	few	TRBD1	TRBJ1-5	TGTGCCAGCAGAGCAATACAGGGGAATCAGCCCCAGCATTTT	CASRAIQGNQPQHF
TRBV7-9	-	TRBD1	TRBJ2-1	TGTGCCAGCAGCTCCACCCGGGCCCAGGGGGTGAATGAGCAGTTCTTC	CASSSTRAQGVNEQFF
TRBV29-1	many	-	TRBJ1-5	TGCAGCGTTGCTGCATCTAATAGCAATCAGCCCCAGCATTTT	CSVAASNSNQPQHF
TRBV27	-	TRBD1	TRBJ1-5	TGTGCCAGCAGTAATTTACAGGGGATCCGTAGCAATCAGCCCCAGCATTTT	CASSNLQGIRSNQPQHF
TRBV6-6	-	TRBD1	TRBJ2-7	TGTGCCAGCAGGCCGGGACAGGGGGCCCACGAGCAGTACTTC	CASRPGQGAHEQYF
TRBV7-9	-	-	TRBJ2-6	TGTGCCAGCAGCCCCCCCGGGCTCTCCGGGGCCAACGTCCTGACTTTC	CASSPPGLSGANVLTF
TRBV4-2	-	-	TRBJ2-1	TGTGCCAGCAGCCAAGGAGGAACTGAGCAGTTCTTC	CASSQGGTEQFF
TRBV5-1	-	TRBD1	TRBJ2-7	TGCGCCAGCAGCCCCACAGGGGCCTACGAGCAGTACTTC	CASSPTGAYEQYF
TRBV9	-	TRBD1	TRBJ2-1	TGTGCCAGCAGCATGAAACCGGGACAGGGCGCATACAATGAGCAGTTCTTC	CASSMKPGQGAYNEQFF
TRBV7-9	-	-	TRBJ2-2	TGTGCCAGCAGCTTAGTCCTTGGCGGGGAGCTGTTTTTT	CASSLVLGGELFF
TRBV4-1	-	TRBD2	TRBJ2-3	TGCGCCAGCAGCCAAGTGGGGGTAGCGGGGTACACAGATACGCAGTATTTT	CASSQVGVAGYTDTQYF
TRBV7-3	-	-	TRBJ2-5	TGTGCCAGCAGCCGGGGGTTCCAAGAGACCCAGTACTTC	CASSRGFQETQYF
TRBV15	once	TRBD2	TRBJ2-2	TGTGCCACCCAGCAGGGAGGGAGTACGACCGGGGAGCTGTTTTTT	CATQQGGSTTGELFF
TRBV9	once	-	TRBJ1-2	TGTGCCAGCAGCCCGACGACGGGCAATACTAACTATGGCTACACCTTC	CASSPTTGNTNYGYTF
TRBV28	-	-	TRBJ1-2	TGTGCCAGCAGTTCCTCCGACCCCATTTCTAACTATGGCTACACCTTC	CASSSSDPISNYGYTF